One and the same sample provided the 8 T cell receptor beta chains below, sequenced in a study of PD-L1 blockade in urothelial cancer. TCRdb's table, derived via immunoSEQ multiplex PCR, lists solely in-frame clones and lacks some. This sample has tens of thousands of clones, with 81% found just once. This sample's time point: pretreatment peripheral blood. The starting material was PBMCs, obtained around atezolizumab (anti-PD-L1) treatment. The source of these receptors is a man aged 65 to 85 with urothelial cancer.

CDR3 sequence reads: CASSPMPSPTSSTDTQYF. DNA of the CDR3: TGTGCCAGCTCACCAATGCCTAGCCCCACCTCTAGCACAGATACGCAGTATTTT. This chain joins TRBV18 and TRBJ2-3; a possible D gene is TRBD2 (5 bases). V lost 2 bases and J lost 0, with 18 bases in between. The CDR3 is 18 residues long. Looked up from germline, CDR1 is KGHSH and CDR2 is LQKENI.

The chain couples TRBV30 to TRBJ2-2; 7 bases align to TRBD1. Trimming cost V 0 bases and J 5 bases; bases outside gene matches: 6. The CDR3 loop spans 15 amino acids. Germline V gives CDR1 GTSNPN, CDR2 SVGIG (reference sequence). This CDR3 reads CAWSVPTGVTGELFF. DNA for the CDR3: TGTGCCTGGAGTGTCCCAACAGGGGTAACCGGGGAGCTGTTTTTT.

The chain links TRBV19 to TRBJ1-2; 9 nucleotides line up with TRBD1. With V trimmed by 7 bases and J by 6 bases, 9 bases remained unmatched. Germline V gene lookup returns CDR1 LNHDA and CDR2 SQIVND (reference sequence). The CDR3 sequence is 14 residues long. The CDR3 DNA reads TGTGCCAGTAAGACGGGACAGGGTGGTCATGGCTACACCTTC. This translates into CASKTGQGGHGYTF.

The rearrangement links TRBV5-1 to TRBJ1-2, with 7 bases lining up with TRBD1. The CDR3 runs 16 residues. With V trimmed by 0 bases and J by 2 bases, 7 bases remained unmatched. CDR1 and CDR2 (germline): SGHRS, YFSETQ. The CDR3 loop is CASSLAPPGQNYGYTF. The CDR3 DNA reads TGCGCCAGCAGCTTGGCACCGCCGGGACAGAACTATGGCTACACCTTC.

The chain has TRBV6-1 and TRBJ2-5; the match to TRBD1 covers 8 bases. The CDR3 has 15 residues. The trim removed 5 bases at V and 2 bases at J, leaving 7 bases unmatched. CDR1 is MNHNS, CDR2 SASEGT, per germline. The CDR3 sequence: CASSRTGNGQETQYF. The CDR3 DNA is TGTGCCAGCAGTAGGACAGGGAATGGTCAAGAGACCCAGTACTTC.

V is TRBV10-3 and J is TRBJ1-5, with D perhaps matching TRBD1 (5 bases). The V end was cut by 0 bases, the J end by 5 bases, with 11 bases between. The CDR3 runs 15 residues. From germline, CDR1 is ENHRY and CDR2 SYGVKD. CDR3 DNA: TGTGCCATCAGTGAGTCGAATGCCAGGGATCAGCCCCAGCATTTT. This sequence encodes CAISESNARDQPQHF.

A single count supports this clone. The chain couples TRBV30 to TRBJ2-5; the D gene is possibly TRBD1 (6 bases). The CDR3 spans 14 residues. V was cut by 2 bases and J by 5 bases, with 15 bases left in between. The germline V gene has CDR1 GTSNPN and CDR2 SVGIG (reference sequence). The CDR3 region is CAWSSIGTQETQYF. The CDR3 DNA reads as TGTGCCTGGAGTTCGATTGGGACACAGGAGACCCAGTACTTC.

The chain uses TRBV7-9 and TRBJ1-1; tentatively, D is TRBD1 (5 bases). In germline, CDR1 is SEHNR, CDR2 FQNEAQ (reference sequence). The CDR3 is 13 residues long. V lost 5 bases to trimming and J lost 7 bases, with 14 bases between them. The CDR3, as DNA: TGTGCCAGCAGCCGTCAGGGATTTGTTGAAGCTTTCTTT. Protein sequence: CASSRQGFVEAFF.